These 20 T cell receptor beta chains originate from one sample sequenced in a study of T cells after yellow fever vaccination. TCRdb used MiXCR to reprocess the 5' RACE reads, holding one entry per CDR3 protein. The profile shows about 550,000 distinct CDR3 sequences, 15% to 20% of them singletons. The sequencing used PBMCs, collected 15 days after the yellow fever booster vaccination. These receptors all stem from a man aged 25-40 years who received the YFV17D yellow fever vaccine.

The CDR3 loop is CSARDLRGWSYNEQFF. CDR3 DNA: TGCAGTGCTAGAGATCTCCGGGGATGGTCCTACAATGAGCAGTTCTTC. The gene calls are TRBV20-1 and TRBJ2-1; a possible D gene is TRBD2 (5 bases). V was shortened by 0 bases and J by 1 base, with 13 bases between the two germline ends. Germline V gene data show CDR1 as DFQATT and CDR2 as SNEGSKA (reference sequence). The length of the CDR3 is 16 residues.

This clonotype was seen more than once but under ten times. The chain is built from TRBV20-1 and TRBJ2-5, with unresolved D. In germline, CDR1 is DFQATT, CDR2 SNEGSKA (reference sequence). The CDR3 runs to 12 residues. Trimming cost V 2 bases and J 5 bases, with 9 bases left between them. CDR3 DNA: TGCAGTGCTAGACTCGGTTGGGAGACCCAGTACTTC. This translates into CSARLGWETQYF.

The rearrangement joins TRBV10-3 to TRBJ1-5; D not resolved. CDR3 size: 13 residues. Trimming took 4 bases from V and 3 from J, leaving 7 bases between them. Germline values: CDR1 ENHRY, CDR2 SYGVKD. CDR3 in amino acids: CAISGGNNQPQHF. In nucleotides, the CDR3 is TGTGCCATCAGTGGTGGCAACAATCAGCCCCAGCATTTT.

This clonotype has a handful of counts. The chain links TRBV29-1 to TRBJ2-1; 10 nucleotides line up with TRBD2. V shed 8 bases, J shed 7 bases, and the junction held 14 bases outside the gene matches. CDR1 and CDR2 from the germline V gene are SQVTM and ANQGSEA. The CDR3 is 15 amino acids. In DNA, the CDR3 is TGCAGCTTTCTAGCGGGAGCTCCCGGGGGGAATGAGCAGTTCTTC. It translates to CSFLAGAPGGNEQFF.

J is TRBJ1-3 and V is TRBV20-1, with TRBD1 as a possible D gene (6 bases). The CDR3 runs 14 residues. The V end lost 6 bases, the J end lost 4 bases, and 16 bases lay between the germline ends. The germline CDR1 and CDR2 sequences are DFQATT and SNEGSKA (reference sequence). The CDR3 nucleotides are TGCAGTGCACGCACTATCGACAGGGGAAACACCATATATTTT. Translated, it gives CSARTIDRGNTIYF.

There are many counts of this clonotype. V and J are TRBV5-1 and TRBJ2-1; 9 bases are a match to TRBD2. V was pared by 4 bases and J by 6 bases, with 2 bases of the junction left unmatched. Germline CDR1 and CDR2: SGHRS and YFSETQ. The CDR3 extends over 13 amino acids. The CDR3 DNA follows: TGCGCCAGCAGCCAGACTAGCGGCAATGAGCAGTTCTTC. It encodes CASSQTSGNEQFF. The variable domain in full, with the rest retrieved from reference TRBV5-1 and TRBJ2-1, is KAGVTQTPRYLIKTRGQQVTLSCSPISGHRSVSWYQQTPGQGLQFLFEYFSETQRNKGNFPGRFSGRQFSNSRSEMNVSTLELGDSALYLCASSQTSGNEQFFGPGTRLTVL.

CDR3 sequence reads: CSALQGQGKGEQYF. Written as DNA, the CDR3 is TGCAGTGCCCTTCAGGGACAGGGGAAAGGCGAGCAGTACTTC. The V and J genes are TRBV20-1 and TRBJ2-7; 10 nucleotides agree with TRBD1. Germline assignment: CDR1 DFQATT and CDR2 SNEGSKA (reference sequence). Trimming cost V 6 bases and J 6 bases; bases outside gene matches: 11. The CDR3 runs to 14 residues.

This clonotype was counted only a few times. This rearrangement joins TRBV9 to TRBJ2-3; 8 bases are a match to TRBD2. The CDR3 spans 16 residues. V lost 4 bases, J lost 6 bases, and 13 bases stayed unmatched. CDR1 and CDR2 from the germline V gene are SGDLS and YYNGEE. CDR3 sequence reads: CASSPQGTSRRDTQYF. The CDR3, as DNA: TGTGCCAGCAGCCCCCAGGGGACTAGTCGACGGGATACGCAGTATTTT.

In this sample, this clonotype turned up a few times. The V gene is TRBV5-1, the J gene TRBJ2-3; TRBD2 matches 11 bases. With 0 bases clipped from V and 7 bases from J, the junction kept 7 bases outside the gene matches. CDR1 is SGHRS, CDR2 YFSETQ, per germline. This CDR3 has 16 residues. The CDR3 bases are TGCGCCAGCAGCTTGGGCCAACTAGCGGGAGCGAATACGCAGTATTTT. Protein product: CASSLGQLAGANTQYF.

This clonotype was detected a few times. The rearrangement joins TRBV7-2 to TRBJ2-3, with TRBD2 matching over 11 bases. V shed 3 bases and J 5 bases; nucleotides not matched to a gene: 4. The CDR3 has 15 amino acids. CDR1 is SGHTA and CDR2 is FQGNSA in the germline V gene. Here the CDR3 DNA reads TGTGCCAGCAGCTTGGTGCTAGCGGGAGGAGATACGCAGTATTTT. Translated, it gives CASSLVLAGGDTQYF.

V is TRBV12-3 or TRBV12-4 and J is TRBJ2-2, with 7 bases fitting TRBD2. Trimming removed 5 bases from V and 8 bases from J; junction bases left unmatched: 20. There are 18 residues in the CDR3. The CDR3 DNA reads TGTGCCAGCAGTCGCCGGTTAGCGGGTCCCATCGTACCTGGGGAGCTGTTTTTT. Its translation is CASSRRLAGPIVPGELFF.

The rearrangement uses TRBV12-3 or TRBV12-4 and TRBJ2-1; D remains unclear. V lost 9 bases to trimming and J lost 8 bases, with 20 bases between them. This CDR3 spans 14 amino acids. The CDR3 here is CARTDGSQGHEQFF. The CDR3 region has the DNA TGTGCCAGGACTGACGGGTCTCAAGGGCATGAGCAGTTCTTC.

This chain connects TRBV4-3 to TRBJ2-5, with TRBD2 identical over 10 bases. V shed 4 bases and J 1 base; nucleotides not matched to a gene: 6. The CDR3 spans 16 residues. CDR1 is LGHNA, CDR2 YSLEER, per germline. CDR3: CASSRDRLAGQETQYF. In DNA, the CDR3 is TGCGCCAGCAGCCGGGACCGACTAGCGGGCCAAGAGACCCAGTACTTC.

This clonotype turned up a few times. The rearrangement joins TRBV11-1 to TRBJ2-2; maybe TRBD1 (6 bases). The germline V gene encodes CDR1 SGHAT and CDR2 FQDESV (reference sequence). The CDR3 is 18 amino acids. V was shortened by 6 bases and J by 4 bases, with 24 bases between the two germline ends. This chain's CDR3 is CASSFPRGHLGGTGELFF. Written as DNA, the CDR3 is TGTGCCAGCAGTTTCCCCCGGGGACACCTTGGCGGCACCGGGGAGCTGTTTTTT.

The genes are TRBV29-1 and TRBJ2-3; D is tentatively TRBD1 or TRBD2 (5 bases each). The CDR3 is 14 residues long. Trimming left V 0 bases short and J 1 base short, with 8 bases between. Germline V gene data show CDR1 as SQVTM and CDR2 as ANQGSEA. The CDR3 region is CSVEDRGGTDTQYF. The DNA of the CDR3 is TGCAGCGTTGAAGATCGAGGGGGCACAGATACGCAGTATTTT.

V is TRBV12-3 or TRBV12-4 and J is TRBJ1-1; D may be TRBD1 (5 bases). This CDR3 is 11 amino acids long. The germline V and J ends were trimmed by 6 bases and 11 bases, with 13 bases remaining between them. Here the CDR3 DNA reads TGTGCCAGCAGGGGGGAAGTCGAGGCTTTCTTT. It specifies CASRGEVEAFF.

The chain couples TRBV27 to TRBJ2-5; D unclear. The CDR3 extends over 14 amino acids. Between the trimmed V and J ends, which lost 5 bases and 5 bases, there was a span of 15 bases. Germline CDR1 MNHEY, CDR2 SMNVEV (reference sequence). CDR3 residues: CASSPHLVYETQYF. In DNA, the CDR3 is TGTGCCAGCAGTCCCCACCTAGTTTATGAGACCCAGTACTTC.

This clonotype was detected only a few times. V gene TRBV20-1 combines with J gene TRBJ2-3, with D perhaps matching TRBD2 (6 bases). V was pared by 0 bases and J by 1 base, with 17 bases between. Germline CDR1 DFQATT, CDR2 SNEGSKA (reference sequence). The CDR3 has 17 residues. The CDR3 loop reads CSARDLQGSGGTDTQYF. The CDR3 nucleotides read TGCAGTGCTAGAGATCTTCAGGGTAGCGGAGGCACAGATACGCAGTATTTT.

The genes are TRBV6-2 or TRBV6-3 and TRBJ2-1, with D possibly being TRBD2 (6 bases). There are 17 residues in the CDR3. V was pared by 6 bases and J by 4 bases, with 22 bases between. Germline-derived CDR1 and CDR2 are MNHEY and SVGEGT. CDR3 sequence reads: CASRPNVLAAAYNEQFF. The CDR3, as DNA: TGTGCCAGCAGACCTAATGTACTAGCTGCCGCTTACAATGAGCAGTTCTTC.

The chain has TRBV15 and TRBJ2-3; D uncertain. Germline CDR1 and CDR2: LNHNV and YYDKDF (reference sequence). The CDR3 is made up of 14 amino acids. Trimming removed 0 bases at V and 1 base at J, with 5 bases between. This CDR3 reads CATSRDFGTDTQYF. The CDR3 bases are TGTGCCACCAGCAGAGATTTTGGCACAGATACGCAGTATTTT.